The following is a T cell receptor (beta chain) sequence with its context. This sample was taken from a study of control samples from healthy donors and cancer patients. Method: immunoSEQ multiplex PCR; TCRdb's copy keeps in-frame clones and lacks some. The repertoire holds about 220,000 clones, with roughly 94% as singletons. Germline values: CDR1 LNHDA, CDR2 SQIVND (reference sequence). Trimming pared 1 base from V and 0 bases from J, leaving 7 bases between. This CDR3 comprises 15 residues. The sequence was collected from a man aged 50 or older in good health. V and J are TRBV19 and TRBJ1-3; no definite D call. Material for sequencing was blood. The CDR3: CASSIGDFSGNTIYF. Here the CDR3 DNA reads TGTGCCAGTAGTATAGGAGATTTCTCTGGAAACACCATATATTTT.